This TCR beta chain was captured in a study of shared T cell receptors in the human thymus. Measured with immunoSEQ multiplex PCR; TCRdb has only the in-frame clones, and not every one. The data show about 660,000 clones, with around 87% seen just once and 0.0094% held by the top ten. Germline CDR1 is PRHDT and CDR2 is FYEKMQ (reference sequence). The CDR3 is 15 residues long. Unmatched junction bases numbered 9, after V lost 5 bases and J lost 3 bases. The data were also submitted as part of a second study, on human thymus T cells.

The clonotype originates from a boy under two years old with a congenital heart defect. The V gene is TRBV13, the J gene TRBJ1-1; 7 bases match TRBD1. The sample consisted of thymocytes. CDR3 region: CASSLSPGQYTEAFF. The CDR3 nucleotides read TGTGCCAGCAGCCTAAGCCCGGGACAGTACACTGAAGCTTTCTTT.